One and the same sample provided the 30 T cell receptor beta chains below, sequenced in a study of CXCR3-negative and CXCR3-positive naive CD8 T cells. General study points: CXCR3-negative naive cells had less hydrophobic TRB CDR3s than did CXCR3-positive naive cells.

Their cognate antigens are unknown. Researchers prepared the TRB cDNA libraries using 5' RACE with UMI labels. TCRdb reprocessed the 5' RACE reads and stores each CDR3 protein as one record, lacking DNA. The ten most abundant clones cover approximately 0.46% of a sample with over 150,000 distinct CDR3 sequences. The sample comprised naive CXCR3+ CD8+ T cells from blood. Subset here: CD45RO-CCR7+CD27+CD95- naive CD8+ T cells expressing CXCR3 (TNR3+). The receptors come from a human donor in good health. Some clones in this sample may be carry-over from other donors' samples.

The chain employs TRBV4-1 and TRBJ2-3; TCRdb's D gene call, TRBD2, goes unchecked for lack of DNA. Germline V gives CDR1 MGHRA, CDR2 YSYEKL. The CDR3 is 16 residues long. The CDR3 region is CASSRITSGTEDTQYF.

The chain is built from TRBV15 and TRBJ2-5; TCRdb lists TRBD1, though no DNA is available to test this call. This CDR3 is built from 15 residues. Germline CDR1 is LNHNV and CDR2 is YYDKDF (reference sequence). CDR3 sequence reads: CATSSYTGGQETQYF.

The V and J genes are TRBV19 and TRBJ1-5. Germline assignment: CDR1 LNHDA and CDR2 SQIVND (reference sequence). This CDR3 is built from 13 residues. CDR3: CASRNRSNQPQHF.

The V gene is TRBV12-3 or TRBV12-4, the J gene TRBJ2-1; the D call of TRBD2 rests on TCRdb alone, since no DNA is present to check it. This CDR3 is 14 amino acids long. The CDR3 here is CASSLPGTSDEQFF.

The chain combines TRBV28 with TRBJ2-7. The CDR3 length is 15 residues. The germline V gene encodes CDR1 MDHEN and CDR2 SYDVKM. CDR3 sequence: CASSFRGLNSYEQYF.

The chain recombines TRBV29-1 with TRBJ1-5; no DNA is available, so the TRBD1 call from TCRdb remains unchecked. CDR1 and CDR2 (germline): SQVTM, ANQGSEA. CDR3 length: 13 amino acids. CDR3: CSVPGTGNQPQHF.

The gene calls are TRBV5-1 and TRBJ2-1; TCRdb reports TRBD1, a call that lacks DNA to check it against. The CDR3 has 16 residues. Germline lookup yields CDR1 SGHRS and CDR2 YFSETQ. The CDR3 is CASSLGWQGTNNEQFF.

V is TRBV28 and J is TRBJ2-3; TCRdb designates TRBD1, a call that cannot be tested without DNA. The length of the CDR3 is 19 residues. Germline loops: CDR1 MDHEN, CDR2 SYDVKM. This CDR3 is CASRRPSGFGTGDLDTQYF.

The chain combines TRBV27 with TRBJ2-1. Germline assignment: CDR1 MNHEY and CDR2 SMNVEV (reference sequence). This CDR3 region has 17 residues. Here the CDR3 reads CASSPDGQPSSYNEQFF.

The chain uses TRBV5-1 and TRBJ2-7; TCRdb outputs TRBD1, but without DNA this stays unchecked. The V gene's germline CDR1 is SGHRS and CDR2 YFSETQ. The CDR3 totals 12 residues. Here the CDR3 reads CASRKGANEQYF.

The gene calls are TRBV15 and TRBJ2-1. The CDR3 sequence is 13 residues long. The germline gives CDR1 LNHNV, CDR2 YYDKDF (reference sequence). CDR3 loop: CATSPTRYNEQFF.

The V call is TRBV7-3, the J call TRBJ2-1; TCRdb lists TRBD2, though no DNA is available to test this call. The CDR3 loop spans 15 amino acids. Germline CDR1 SGHTA, CDR2 FQGTGA. CDR3 sequence: CASSLRLGRDNEQFF.

The rearrangement links TRBV9 to TRBJ2-1; TCRdb selects TRBD1, and the lack of DNA leaves this call unchecked. Germline V lookup: CDR1 SGDLS, CDR2 YYNGEE. The CDR3 length is 13 residues. CDR3: CASSGQGTNEQFF.

This CDR3 is CAITPSLGGYNEQFF. The chain has TRBV28 and TRBJ2-1; without DNA, the TCRdb call of TRBD1 cannot be checked. Germline V gene lookup returns CDR1 MDHEN and CDR2 SYDVKM. The length of the CDR3 is 15 residues.

The rearrangement uses TRBV29-1 and TRBJ2-3. Germline V lookup: CDR1 SQVTM, CDR2 ANQGSEA. CDR3 length: 13 residues. This CDR3 reads CSVVLAETDTQYF.

The chain carries TRBV2 and TRBJ2-1; no DNA is available, so the TRBD2 call from TCRdb remains unchecked. Germline-derived CDR1 and CDR2 are SNHLY and FYNNEI. This CDR3 spans 14 amino acids. The CDR3 here is CASSEAGLVNEQFF. Drawing the rest from reference TRBV2 and TRBJ2-1, the complete variable domain is EPEVTQTPSHQVTQMGQEVILRCVPISNHLYFYWYRQILGQKVEFLVSFYNNEISEKSEIFDDQFSVERPDGSNFTLKIRSTKLEDSAMYFCASSEAGLVNEQFFGPGTRLTVL.

The chain employs TRBV2 and TRBJ2-5. Germline CDR1 reads SNHLY; CDR2 reads FYNNEI. The length of the CDR3 is 13 residues. The CDR3 protein is CASRKPFQETQYF.

V and J are TRBV7-9 and TRBJ2-1. The germline V gene encodes CDR1 SEHNR and CDR2 FQNEAQ (reference sequence). The CDR3 runs to 18 residues. The CDR3 here is CASSSSRTENRNYNEQFF.

This chain uses TRBV29-1 with TRBJ2-7; TCRdb reports TRBD1, a call that lacks DNA to check it against. Germline values: CDR1 SQVTM, CDR2 ANQGSEA. There are 14 residues in the CDR3. CDR3 amino acids: CSVEGGPDGYEQYF.

The genes are TRBV7-3 and TRBJ2-2; the D call from TCRdb, TRBD1, cannot be confirmed without DNA. The CDR3 sequence is 13 residues long. In germline, CDR1 is SGHTA, CDR2 FQGTGA. CDR3 residues: CASSSQGPGELFF.

The V call is TRBV7-2, the J call TRBJ2-1; TCRdb names TRBD1, which stays unverified in the absence of DNA. Germline V lookup: CDR1 SGHTA, CDR2 FQGNSA. This CDR3 is 14 amino acids long. CDR3 residues: CASGGPGSYNEQFF. The variable domain in full, with the rest retrieved from reference TRBV7-2 and TRBJ2-1, is GAGVSQSPSNKVTEKGKDVELRCDPISGHTALYWYRQSLGQGLEFLIYFQGNSAPDKSGLPSDRFSAERTGGSVSTLTIQRTQQEDSAVYLCASGGPGSYNEQFFGPGTRLTVL.

The chain couples TRBV21-1 to TRBJ2-7. TRBV21-1 is assigned pseudogene status. The CDR3 runs to 13 residues. Here the CDR3 reads CASSKAPSYEQYF.

This chain links TRBV29-1 with TRBJ2-1. The CDR3 loop spans 14 amino acids. The germline V gene encodes CDR1 SQVTM and CDR2 ANQGSEA. CDR3 loop: CSVLWLVTNNEQFF.

This chain joins TRBV14 and TRBJ2-5; with no DNA, the TCRdb D assignment of TRBD2 cannot be verified. Germline V lookup: CDR1 SGHDN, CDR2 FVKESK. This CDR3 has 19 residues. CDR3 amino acids: CASSQGWGLAGLFVETQYF.

The chain combines TRBV28 with TRBJ2-7; there is no DNA to check the TCRdb D call of TRBD2. This CDR3 spans 16 amino acids. The germline gives CDR1 MDHEN, CDR2 SYDVKM. CDR3 sequence reads: CASSSRVKREGYEQYF.

J is TRBJ2-7 and V is TRBV27. Germline V gene data show CDR1 as MNHEY and CDR2 as SMNVEV (reference sequence). The CDR3 has 13 amino acids. The CDR3 spells CASGWSGAYEQYF.

J is TRBJ2-7 and V is TRBV3-1; the TCRdb D gene call, TRBD1, has no DNA to confirm it. From germline, CDR1 is LGHDT and CDR2 YNNKEL (reference sequence). The CDR3 loop spans 13 amino acids. CDR3 in amino acids: CASSPGAAYEQYF.

The gene calls are TRBV11-2 and TRBJ2-1; TCRdb's D call of TRBD1 is untestable without DNA. CDR1 SGHAT and CDR2 FQNNGV come from the germline V gene. The length of the CDR3 is 14 residues. CDR3 amino acids: CASSLAPGYNEQFF.

This sequence joins TRBV29-1 and TRBJ2-5; lacking DNA, the TRBD2 call made by TCRdb goes unchecked. CDR1 SQVTM and CDR2 ANQGSEA come from the germline V gene. The CDR3 runs to 15 residues. The CDR3 spells CSVEVTRAVGETQYF.

The genes are TRBV6-1 and TRBJ1-5; the D call of TRBD1 rests on TCRdb alone, since no DNA is present to check it. The CDR3 length is 15 residues. From germline, CDR1 is MNHNS and CDR2 SASEGT. The CDR3 sequence is CASSEWGQSNQPQHF.